This TCR beta chain was sequenced for a study of shared clonotypes between healthy human individuals. Study-level background: Per-donor plates numbered three CD4 naive, three CD4 memory, two CD8 naive and one CD8 memory.

Study-level points and caveats: Compared with clonotypes that all four donors shared, non-shared clonotypes had lower generation probabilities. Estimated richness was generally greater in naive than memory subsets.

The CD4+ fraction was divided into a CD45RA+ naive subset and a CD45RA-negative memory subset. CDR1 is SNHLY and CDR2 is FYNNEI in the germline V gene. Trimming removed 6 bases from V and 0 bases from J, with 12 bases in between. This CDR3 has 15 amino acids. Using immunoSEQ multiplex PCR, the repertoire was profiled, and TCRdb retains in-frame clones only, with some absent. The profile shows 1,400,000 or so clones, just under 99% of them singletons. This clone was seen just once. The target antigen is unknown. V is TRBV2 and J is TRBJ1-3, with D perhaps matching TRBD1 (5 bases). The sequenced material came from naive CD4+ T cells sorted from blood. Subset described: CD45RA+ positively selected. The source is a man aged 25-40 years in good health. CDR3 loop: CASSITGTSGNTIYF. Written as DNA, the CDR3 is TGTGCCAGCAGCATAACAGGTACCTCTGGAAACACCATATATTTT.